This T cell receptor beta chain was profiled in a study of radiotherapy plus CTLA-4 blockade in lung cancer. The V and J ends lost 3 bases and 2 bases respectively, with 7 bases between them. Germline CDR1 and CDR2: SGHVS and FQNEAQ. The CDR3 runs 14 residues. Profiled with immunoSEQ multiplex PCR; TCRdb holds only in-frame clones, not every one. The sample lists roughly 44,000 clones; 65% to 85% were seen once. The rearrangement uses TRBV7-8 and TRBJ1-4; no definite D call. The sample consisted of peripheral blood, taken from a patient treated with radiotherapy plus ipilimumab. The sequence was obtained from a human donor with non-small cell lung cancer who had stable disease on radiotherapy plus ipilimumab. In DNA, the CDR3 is TGTGCCAGCAGCTTCGGAGGGACTAATGAAAAACTGTTTTTT. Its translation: CASSFGGTNEKLFF.